These T cell receptor beta chains were read from a single sample in a study of shared clonotypes between healthy human individuals. This table comes from immunoSEQ multiplex PCR, and its TCRdb copy is limited to in-frame clones, with some not included. This sample carries some 2,500,000 clones, roughly 93% of them seen once, and the ten largest clones take approximately 0.37%. The material sequenced was naive CD4+ T cells from PBMCs. The source is a man aged 18 to 30 in good health. Some clones in this sample may be carry-over from other donors' samples. The CDR3 runs from the conserved cysteine through the conserved F or W. The order of the fields is J gene, V gene, D gene, clone size, CDR3 DNA, CDR3 protein. A D gene is named only where the DNA matches it firmly. Not every row has a clone size; where given, it reads once, few, many or a size class.

>TRBJ1-2|TRBV2|.|.
TGTGCCAGCGGCGGGTGGCAGGGCCTAGATGGCTACACCTTC
CASGGWQGLDGYTF
>TRBJ2-1|TRBV5-1|.|.
TGCGCCAGCAGCGCACCGTCTAGGACAGCACGAAATGAGCAGTTCTTC
CASSAPSRTARNEQFF
>TRBJ2-5|TRBV7-3|TRBD2|.
TGTGCCAGCAGCTTACTAGCGGGAGATCAAGAGACCCAGTACTTC
CASSLLAGDQETQYF
>TRBJ1-5|TRBV10-1|TRBD1|few
TGCGCCAGCAGTGACGACAGGGATCAGCCCCAGCATTTT
CASSDDRDQPQHF
>TRBJ1-2|TRBV19|TRBD1|.
TGTGCCAGTAGTAGATGGGACAGGGATAGCTATGGCTACACCTTC
CASSRWDRDSYGYTF
>TRBJ2-2|TRBV14|.|.
TGTGCCAGCAGCCCGATGGGCACCGGGGAGCTGTTTTTT
CASSPMGTGELFF
>TRBJ2-1|TRBV4-1|.|.
TGCGCCAGCAGCCACCTACCTACGGGGAGCTCCTACAATGAGCAGTTCTTC
CASSHLPTGSSYNEQFF
>TRBJ2-2|TRBV6-4|.|.
TGTGCCAGCAGTGACTCAGGGGGTTCCGGGGAGCTGTTTTTT
CASSDSGGSGELFF
>TRBJ2-1|TRBV5-1|TRBD2|.
TGCGCCAGCAGTTCCCCGGGGGGCAATGAGCAGTTCTTC
CASSSPGGNEQFF
>TRBJ2-4|TRBV7-9|TRBD1|.
TGTGCCAGCAACCCTAGGGGGTCGGGACAGCTAGCCAAAAACATTCAGTACTTC
CASNPRGSGQLAKNIQYF
>TRBJ2-3|TRBV7-2|TRBD2|.
TGTGCCAGCAGCTTTTGGACCCTAGCGGTTCGGGAGGTTACAGATACGCAGTATTTT
CASSFWTLAVREVTDTQYF
>TRBJ2-7|TRBV7-2|.|.
TGTGCCAGCAGCTTACGGGTCGAGCAGTACTTC
CASSLRVEQYF
>TRBJ2-4|TRBV2|TRBD2|.
TGTGCCAGCAGTACCCCAGCGGGAGAGCGGATAAACATTCAGTACTTC
CASSTPAGERINIQYF
>TRBJ2-6|TRBV10-3|.|.
TGTGCCGCGACCGGGACCCCTTCCGGGGCCAACGTCCTGACTTTC
CAATGTPSGANVLTF
>TRBJ2-2|TRBV18|.|.
TGTGCCAGCTCACCCGGCCAGGGTTCGAACACCGGGGAGCTGTTTTTT
CASSPGQGSNTGELFF
>TRBJ2-7|TRBV6-6|.|few
TGTGCCAGCAGTTACTCGGCCGAGCAGTACTTC
CASSYSAEQYF
>TRBJ1-3|TRBV5-6|.|.
TGTGCCAGCAGCTCGATACGTCGGGACACCATATATTTT
CASSSIRRDTIYF
>TRBJ2-3|TRBV11-2|.|.
TGTGCCAGCAGCCCCGGCGCATGGAGCACAGATACGCAGTATTTT
CASSPGAWSTDTQYF
>TRBJ1-5|TRBV7-3|.|.
TGTGCCAGCAGCCGAAATAGCAATCAGCCCCAGCATTTT
CASSRNSNQPQHF
>TRBJ2-5|TRBV11-2|TRBD1|.
TGTGCCAGCAGCTATACAGGGGTGGAGACCCAGTACTTC
CASSYTGVETQYF
>TRBJ2-1|TRBV7-9|TRBD2|.
TGTGCCAGCAGCGCAGGACTAGCGGGATACAATGAGCAGTTCTTC
CASSAGLAGYNEQFF
>TRBJ2-7|TRBV19|TRBD2|.
TGTGCCAGTAGTAGAACTAGCGGGAGCTACGAGCAGTACTTC
CASSRTSGSYEQYF
>TRBJ2-3|TRBV18|.|.
TGTGCCAGCTCACCACAGGGTCGGGGTACGCAGTATTTT
CASSPQGRGTQYF
>TRBJ2-2|TRBV5-1|.|.
TGCGCCAGCAGCTTGGAAGTCCAGGTGAACACCGGGGAGCTGTTTTTT
CASSLEVQVNTGELFF
>TRBJ2-4|TRBV5-6|TRBD1|.
TGTGCCAGCAGTACCGAGGGACAGGGGGGCATTCAGTACTTC
CASSTEGQGGIQYF
>TRBJ2-3|TRBV7-3|.|.
TGTGCCAGCAGCTCCCCCGCGGGACGGCGAACAGATACGCAGTATTTT
CASSSPAGRRTDTQYF
>TRBJ2-3|TRBV5-1|TRBD2|.
TGCGCCAGCAGCTTGGCCGTGCTAGCGGGGACCACAGATACGCAGTATTTT
CASSLAVLAGTTDTQYF
>TRBJ2-7|TRBV18|TRBD2|.
TGTGCCAGCTCACCAATCAATCGTCTAGCGGGACCAAGGGAGCAGTACTTC
CASSPINRLAGPREQYF
>TRBJ1-1|TRBV7-9|TRBD1|.
TGTGCCAGCAGCTTACAGGGGGACACTGAAGCTTTCTTT
CASSLQGDTEAFF
>TRBJ2-1|TRBV4-1|TRBD2|.
TGCGCCAGCAGCCAAGGACTAGCGGGAGTTTTCTACAATGAGCAGTTCTTC
CASSQGLAGVFYNEQFF
>TRBJ2-3|TRBV7-9|.|.
TGTGCCAGCAGCTTAGTCAGGCAGGGCACAGATACGCAGTATTTT
CASSLVRQGTDTQYF
>TRBJ2-4|TRBV28|TRBD1|.
TGTGCCAGCAGTCGAAACTACAGGGCCAGGGGGAACATTCAGTACTTC
CASSRNYRARGNIQYF
>TRBJ2-7|TRBV6-5|.|.
TGTGCCAGCAGTGCGGACCACCTTCTATACGAGCAGTACTTC
CASSADHLLYEQYF
>TRBJ2-1|TRBV20-1|.|.
TGCAGTGCTCCCAGGGGCAATGAGCAGTTCTTC
CSAPRGNEQFF
>TRBJ2-7|TRBV11-2|.|.
TGTGCCAGCAGCTTTTGGTACGAGCAGTACTTC
CASSFWYEQYF
>TRBJ2-7|TRBV28|.|.
TGTGCCAGCAGGCTAGGGTACGAGCAGTACTTC
CASRLGYEQYF
>TRBJ2-7|TRBV28|.|.
TGTGCCAGCAGTCCCCTCGAGTACGAGCAGTACTTC
CASSPLEYEQYF
>TRBJ1-1|TRBV30|.|few
TGTGCCTGGAGTGTAATGTCGAACACTGAAGCTTTCTTT
CAWSVMSNTEAFF
>TRBJ1-3|TRBV9|.|.
TGTGCCAGCAGCCCCATCGTCTCCCCATCAGGAAACACCATATATTTT
CASSPIVSPSGNTIYF
>TRBJ2-7|TRBV6-6|TRBD1|.
TGTGCCAGCAGGCCTCGGGCAGGGGGCGATGAGCAGTACTTC
CASRPRAGGDEQYF
>TRBJ2-7|TRBV18|TRBD1|.
TGTGCCAGCTCATGGACAGGGAGTGTATACGAGCAGTACTTC
CASSWTGSVYEQYF
>TRBJ1-2|TRBV5-1|TRBD1|once
TGCGCCAGCAGTTATTACTTCCGGGACAGCGACCCACCTAACTATGGCTACACCTTC
CASSYYFRDSDPPNYGYTF
>TRBJ2-1|TRBV27|TRBD2|.
TGTGCCAGCAGTTTATCGCAGCGGGGCGGCTCCTACAATGAGCAGTTCTTC
CASSLSQRGGSYNEQFF
>TRBJ2-2|TRBV6-6|TRBD1|.
TGTGCCAGCAGACGGGACAGACACACCGGGGAGCTGTTTTTT
CASRRDRHTGELFF
>TRBJ1-5|TRBV30|.|few
TGTGCCTGGACGGTGGGAGGCAATCAGCCCCAGCATTTT
CAWTVGGNQPQHF
>TRBJ2-5|TRBV5-1|.|.
TGCGCCAGCAGCGTGGACTATCAAGAGACCCAGTACTTC
CASSVDYQETQYF